This TCR beta chain was sequenced in a study of blood T cell repertoires in COVID-19. At the level of the study: Specimens from acute and convalescent COVID-19 originated in the United States, Italy and Spain. Sample material is recorded as cDNA or gDNA derived from T cells, B-cell-depleted T cells, or PBMCs.

In the original workflow: Amplification from reference gene primers served as the basis for estimated nucleated cell counts. Here immunoSEQ multiplex PCR was the method, and the copy in TCRdb shows in-frame clones only, minus some. V and J calls plus clone size are reproduced from that table; the DNA served to infer D and trimming. The table has fewer than 700,000 clones, 85% to 90% seen once; the top ten hold around 8%. Seattle cases were enrolled at active infection and followed longitudinally. The receptor's source is a woman between 45 and 60 years old with COVID-19, enrolled during active disease. The sample comprised peripheral blood.

CDR3 region: CASRRGLNYGYTF. The CDR3 bases are TGTGCCAGCAGACGGGGTCTAAACTATGGCTACACCTTC. This rearrangement joins TRBV28 to TRBJ1-2; D is unclear. The length of the CDR3 is 13 residues. The germline V and J ends were trimmed by 6 bases and 2 bases, with 10 bases remaining between them. Per germline, CDR1 MDHEN and CDR2 SYDVKM.